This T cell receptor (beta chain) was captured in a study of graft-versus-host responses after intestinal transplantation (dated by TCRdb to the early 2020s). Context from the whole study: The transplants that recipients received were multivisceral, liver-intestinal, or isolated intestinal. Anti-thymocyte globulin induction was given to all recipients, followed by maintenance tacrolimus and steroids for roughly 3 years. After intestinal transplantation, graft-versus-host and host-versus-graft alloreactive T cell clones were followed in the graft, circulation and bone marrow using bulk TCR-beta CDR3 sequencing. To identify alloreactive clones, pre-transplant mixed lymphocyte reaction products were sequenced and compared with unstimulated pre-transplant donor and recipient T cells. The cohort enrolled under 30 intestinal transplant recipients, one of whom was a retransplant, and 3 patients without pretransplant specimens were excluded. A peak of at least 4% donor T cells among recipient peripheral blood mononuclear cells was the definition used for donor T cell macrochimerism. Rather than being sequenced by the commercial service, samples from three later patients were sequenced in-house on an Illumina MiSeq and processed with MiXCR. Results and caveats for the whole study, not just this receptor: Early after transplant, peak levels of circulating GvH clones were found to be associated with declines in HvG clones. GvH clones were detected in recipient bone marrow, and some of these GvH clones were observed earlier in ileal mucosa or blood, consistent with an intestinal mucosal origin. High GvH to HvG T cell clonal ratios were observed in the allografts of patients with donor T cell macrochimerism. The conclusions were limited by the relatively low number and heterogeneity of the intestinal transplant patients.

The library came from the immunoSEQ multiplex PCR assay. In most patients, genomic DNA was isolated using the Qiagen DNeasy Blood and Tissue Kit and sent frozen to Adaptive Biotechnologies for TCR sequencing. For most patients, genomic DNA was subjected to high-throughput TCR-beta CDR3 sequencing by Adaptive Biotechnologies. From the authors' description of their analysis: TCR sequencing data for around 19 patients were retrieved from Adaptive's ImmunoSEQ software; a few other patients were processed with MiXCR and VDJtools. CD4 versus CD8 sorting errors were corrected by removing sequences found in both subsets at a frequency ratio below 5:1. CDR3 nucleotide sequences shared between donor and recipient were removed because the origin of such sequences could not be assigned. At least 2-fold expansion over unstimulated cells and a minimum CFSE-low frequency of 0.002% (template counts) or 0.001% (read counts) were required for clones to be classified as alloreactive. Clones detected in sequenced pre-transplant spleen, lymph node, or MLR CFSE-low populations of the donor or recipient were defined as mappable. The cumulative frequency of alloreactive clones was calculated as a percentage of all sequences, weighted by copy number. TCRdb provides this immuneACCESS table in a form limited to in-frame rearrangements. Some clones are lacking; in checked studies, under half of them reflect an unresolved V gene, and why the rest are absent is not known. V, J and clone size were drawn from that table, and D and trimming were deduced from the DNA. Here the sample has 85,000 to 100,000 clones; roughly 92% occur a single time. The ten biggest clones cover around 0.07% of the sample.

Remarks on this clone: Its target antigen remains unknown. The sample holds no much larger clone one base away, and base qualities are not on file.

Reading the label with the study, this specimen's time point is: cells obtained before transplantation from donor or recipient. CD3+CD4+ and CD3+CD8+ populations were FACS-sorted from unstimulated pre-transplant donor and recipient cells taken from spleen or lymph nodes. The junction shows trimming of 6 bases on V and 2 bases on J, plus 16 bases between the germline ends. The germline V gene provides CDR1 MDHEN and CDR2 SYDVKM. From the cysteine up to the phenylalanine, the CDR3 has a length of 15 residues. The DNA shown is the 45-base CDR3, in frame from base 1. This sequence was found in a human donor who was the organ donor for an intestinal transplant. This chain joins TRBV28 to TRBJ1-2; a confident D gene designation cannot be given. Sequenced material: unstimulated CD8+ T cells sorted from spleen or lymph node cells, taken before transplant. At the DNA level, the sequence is TGTGCCAGCAGATTTACCCTTAGCCGAAACTATGGCTACACCTTC. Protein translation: CASRFTLSRNYGYTF.